Below, 10 T cell receptor beta chains from the same sample are listed, as sequenced in a study of T cell changes during pregnancy in multiple sclerosis (dated by TCRdb to about 2019). Receptors were amplified or captured by the immunoSEQ multiplex PCR assay. TCRdb retrieved this table from immuneACCESS and kept in-frame rearrangements only. Not all clones are present; in checked studies, unresolved V genes account for under half, and no reason is known for the remainder. Counted in this sample were 70,000 to 95,000 clones; roughly 93% of them appeared once. The ten biggest clones cover more than 2.5% of the sample. Here the sequenced sample was peripheral blood, taken in the second trimester of pregnancy. All receptors come from a female donor with multiple sclerosis, enrolled in a pregnancy study.

V gene TRBV28 combines with J gene TRBJ1-6; D is undetermined. The germline V gene encodes CDR1 MDHEN and CDR2 SYDVKM. V lost 5 bases, J lost 0 bases, and 5 bases lay in between. The CDR3 covers 14 residues. The CDR3 DNA is TGTGCCAGCAGTGAGAGCTCCTATAATTCACCCCTCCACTTT. It codes for CASSESSYNSPLHF.

The genes are TRBV6-1 and TRBJ1-2; D is ambiguous. CDR3 length: 12 amino acids. Germline-derived CDR1 and CDR2 are MNHNS and SASEGT. Trimming shortened V by 3 bases and J by 5 bases, and 7 bases separated the two germline ends. The CDR3 coding sequence is TGTGCCAGCAGTGATACGGGTTATGGCTACACCTTC. It translates to CASSDTGYGYTF.

The rearrangement links TRBV28 to TRBJ1-2; D unclear. Germline V gives CDR1 MDHEN, CDR2 SYDVKM. Trimming took 2 bases from V and 7 from J, leaving 8 bases between them. This CDR3 has 12 amino acids. CDR3 in amino acids: CASSLGTRGYTF. The CDR3 DNA follows: TGTGCCAGCAGTTTAGGTACGCGTGGCTACACCTTC.

The count of this clone is one. The rearrangement joins TRBV2 to TRBJ1-4; D may be TRBD1 (6 bases). The CDR3 covers 13 residues. Germline-derived CDR1 and CDR2 are SNHLY and FYNNEI. The V and J ends lost 6 bases and 7 bases respectively, with 12 bases between them. CDR3 sequence: CASRGATSEKLFF. The CDR3 nucleotides read TGTGCCAGCAGGGGGGCGACAAGTGAAAAACTGTTTTTT.

This clone is a singleton in its sample. This chain uses TRBV7-9 with TRBJ1-1; TRBD1 matches 9 bases. V was pared by 7 bases and J by 5 bases, with 5 bases of the junction left unmatched. Germline V gene data show CDR1 as SEHNR and CDR2 as FQNEAQ (reference sequence). The CDR3 extends over 13 amino acids. The DNA for the CDR3 is TGTGCCAGCACAGGACAGGGGCGAACTGAAGCTTTCTTT. It specifies CASTGQGRTEAFF.

The chain recombines TRBV25-1 with TRBJ1-1, with D hard to call. This CDR3 is built from 11 residues. Germline values: CDR1 MGHDK, CDR2 SYGVNS. The ends were cut back, 5 bases at V and 3 bases at J, with 4 bases in the middle. In nucleotides, the CDR3 is TGTGCCAGCAGTTCAGACACTGAAGCTTTCTTT. Translated, it gives CASSSDTEAFF.

The chain uses TRBV23-1 and TRBJ2-7; TRBD1 aligns across 7 bases. TRBV23-1 is an ORF, with its function uncertain. This CDR3 is 10 amino acids long. V lost 11 bases, J lost 13 bases, and 11 bases stayed unmatched. The CDR3 sequence is CAFREGACYF. As DNA, the CDR3 is TGCGCCTTCCGTGAGGGGGCCTGTTACTTC.

The sample holds one count of this clone. In nucleotides, the CDR3 is TGTGCCAGCAGGGGCTACAGGGGAGATGGCACTGAAGCTTTCTTT. Residues: CASRGYRGDGTEAFF. The chain links TRBV6-1 to TRBJ1-1; 7 bases line up with TRBD1. V lost 6 bases, J lost 4 bases, and 11 bases stayed unmatched. Germline CDR1 reads MNHNS; CDR2 reads SASEGT. CDR3 length equals 15 residues.

This sequence joins TRBV7-9 and TRBJ2-3; tentative D call: TRBD1 (5 bases). The V end lost 5 bases, the J end lost 2 bases, and 11 bases lay between the germline ends. The CDR3 totals 14 residues. Germline V gene lookup returns CDR1 SEHNR and CDR2 FQNEAQ (reference sequence). CDR3 nucleotides: TGTGCCAGCAGCATAAGACAGCCCACAGATACGCAGTATTTT. Protein product: CASSIRQPTDTQYF.

The gene calls are TRBV6-5 and TRBJ1-2; D gene unclear. The CDR3 sequence is 15 residues long. With 0 bases removed from V and 4 bases from J, the gap between germline ends came to 12 bases. Germline V gene sequence: CDR1 MNHEY, CDR2 SVGAGI. The chain's CDR3 is CASSYSLQVPYGYTF. As DNA, the CDR3 is TGTGCCAGCAGTTACTCATTGCAGGTCCCCTATGGCTACACCTTC.